This T cell receptor (beta chain) derives from a study of T cell responses to AZD1222 COVID-19 vaccine. Sequencing used immunoSEQ multiplex PCR; TCRdb keeps in-frame clones, though not all of them. The table lists some 150,000 clones, around 93% of them singletons. J lost 1 base, V lost 4 bases, and 6 bases had no gene match. CDR1 is LGHDT, CDR2 YNNKEL, per germline (reference sequence). There are 15 residues in the CDR3. In its sample, this clone was seen a few times. The material sequenced was peripheral blood, taken on day 0 of AZD1222 vaccination. The receptor was isolated from an adult in good health. The J gene is TRBJ2-7, the V gene TRBV3-1 (or the pseudogene TRBV3-2); the match to TRBD1 covers 8 bases. CDR3 sequence (DNA): TGTGCCAGCAGCCCACGTAACAGGGGGTCCTACGAGCAGTACTTC. Amino acids: CASSPRNRGSYEQYF.